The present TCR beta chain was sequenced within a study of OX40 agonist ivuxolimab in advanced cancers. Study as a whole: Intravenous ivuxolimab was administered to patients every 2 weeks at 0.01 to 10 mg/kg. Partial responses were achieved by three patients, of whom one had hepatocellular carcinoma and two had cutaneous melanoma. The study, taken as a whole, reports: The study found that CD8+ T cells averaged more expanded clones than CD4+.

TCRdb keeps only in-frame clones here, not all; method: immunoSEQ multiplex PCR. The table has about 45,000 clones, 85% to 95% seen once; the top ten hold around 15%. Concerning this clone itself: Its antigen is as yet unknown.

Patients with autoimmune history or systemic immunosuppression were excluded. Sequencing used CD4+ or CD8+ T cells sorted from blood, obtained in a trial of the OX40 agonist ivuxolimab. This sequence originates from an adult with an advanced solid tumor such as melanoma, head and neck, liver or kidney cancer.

As DNA, the CDR3 is TGTGCCAGCAGTTTGGGGACAGTTGGGGCTGGCTACACCTTC. This sequence encodes CASSLGTVGAGYTF. This sequence joins TRBV28 and TRBJ1-2, with 7 bases lining up with TRBD1. Per the germline V gene, CDR1 is MDHEN and CDR2 is SYDVKM. The CDR3 contains 14 residues. The V and J ends lost 3 bases and 7 bases, in that order; junction bases with no gene match: 8.